The 18 T cell receptor beta chains in this list originate from one sample, sequenced in a study of T-cell memory formation after mild COVID-19. One entry per CDR3 protein results from TCRdb running MiXCR on the 5' RACE reads. The sample has hundreds of thousands of distinct CDR3 sequences, approximately 20% seen once; the top ten hold around a fifth. Sequencing used PBMCs or a T cell subset sorted from them (not recorded which). The receptor source for this set is a man younger than 35 who had mild COVID-19 (a few samples of this study predate the infection). Cell type and time point are not known.

This clonotype turned up a few times. The chain uses TRBV7-2 and TRBJ2-7; TRBD1 is a possible D gene (6 bases). This CDR3 contains 15 residues. In germline, CDR1 is SGHTA, CDR2 FQGNSA. Trimming cost V 4 bases and J 3 bases, with 16 bases left between them. This CDR3 reads CASSSFGDILYEQYF. DNA for the CDR3: TGTGCCAGCAGCTCGTTTGGGGACATCCTCTACGAGCAGTACTTC.

CDR3 in DNA: TGTGCCAGCAGCTTCGGTAGGGGTGCCTACAATGAGCAGTTCTTC. Residues: CASSFGRGAYNEQFF. The chain is built from TRBV7-3 and TRBJ2-1; possibly TRBD1 for D (5 bases). Trimming removed 3 bases at V and 2 bases at J, with 11 bases between. Germline V lookup: CDR1 SGHTA, CDR2 FQGTGA. This CDR3 region has 15 residues. The full variable domain, completed using reference TRBV7-3 and TRBJ2-1, is GAGVSQTPSNKVTEKGKYVELRCDPISGHTALYWYRQSLGQGPEFLIYFQGTGAADDSGLPNDRFFAVRPEGSVSTLKIQRTERGDSAVYLCASSFGRGAYNEQFFGPGTRLTVL.

This clonotype was counted only a few times. The chain has TRBV5-1 and TRBJ1-1; no clear D gene. V was clipped by 5 bases and J by 1 base, with 9 bases between them. Germline-derived CDR1 and CDR2 are SGHRS and YFSETQ. The CDR3 has 13 residues. The CDR3 here is CASREGWNTEAFF. The CDR3 DNA reads as TGCGCCAGCAGGGAGGGATGGAACACTGAAGCTTTCTTT.

This clonotype was counted a single time. CDR3 amino acids: CASSLAWTLNIQYF. The CDR3 DNA reads as TGTGCCAGCAGCTTAGCCTGGACTTTAAACATTCAGTACTTC. The V gene is TRBV7-2, the J gene TRBJ2-4, with D tentatively TRBD2 (5 bases). Germline-derived CDR1 and CDR2 are SGHTA and FQGNSA. The V gene lost 0 bases and the J gene lost 6 bases, with 9 bases spanning the gap. The length of the CDR3 is 14 residues.

At least ten counts were recorded for this clonotype. The gene calls are TRBV11-2 and TRBJ2-7, with a tentative D call TRBD2 (6 bases). Trimming stripped 1 base from V and 0 bases from J, with 13 bases between. The CDR3 contains 16 residues. Germline CDR1 SGHAT, CDR2 FQNNGV. This chain's CDR3 is CASSLGEDAYSYEQYF. CDR3 nucleotide sequence: TGTGCCAGCAGCTTAGGGGAGGACGCATACTCCTACGAGCAGTACTTC.

This chain connects TRBV7-2 to TRBJ1-3, with a possible D match to TRBD1 (5 bases). Trimming left V 5 bases short and J 3 bases short, with 8 bases between. Germline loops: CDR1 SGHTA, CDR2 FQGNSA. CDR3 length: 13 residues. The DNA for the CDR3 is TGTGCCAGCAGCCGGGACCTTGGAAACACCATATATTTT. Translation: CASSRDLGNTIYF.

This clonotype came up a few times. This chain joins TRBV6-2 or TRBV6-3 and TRBJ2-5, with TRBD1 as a possible D gene (6 bases). Per germline, CDR1 MNHEY and CDR2 SVGEGT. The CDR3 totals 15 residues. V was trimmed by 6 bases and J by 1 base, leaving 15 bases between them. CDR3 nucleotide sequence: TGTGCCAGCAGGGGCGGACAGTTACGCCAAGAGACCCAGTACTTC. Translating gives CASRGGQLRQETQYF.

This clonotype turned up a few times. This sequence joins TRBV6-2 or TRBV6-3 and TRBJ1-1; unclear D gene. V was shortened by 7 bases and J by 4 bases, with 19 bases between the two germline ends. The length of the CDR3 is 15 residues. CDR1 is MNHEY, CDR2 SVGEGT, per germline. The CDR3 loop reads CASNRGRAVRTEAFF. In nucleotides, the CDR3 is TGTGCCAGCAACCGCGGTCGGGCGGTTCGCACTGAAGCTTTCTTT.

This clonotype has a handful of counts. The chain employs TRBV7-9 and TRBJ1-2; TRBD1 matches 7 bases. This CDR3 has 13 amino acids. V lost 5 bases, J lost 3 bases, and 3 bases stayed unmatched. The germline CDR1 and CDR2 sequences are SEHNR and FQNEAQ (reference sequence). The chain's CDR3 is CASSRQGDYGYTF. The CDR3 DNA reads TGTGCCAGCAGCCGACAGGGTGACTATGGCTACACCTTC.

The CDR3 DNA follows: TGCAGCGTTGAGGGGACTAGTAGCAATGAGCAGTTCTTC. Protein sequence: CSVEGTSSNEQFF. The rearrangement links TRBV29-1 to TRBJ2-1; 8 bases are a match to TRBD2. The CDR3 consists of 13 residues. Germline-derived CDR1 and CDR2 are SQVTM and ANQGSEA. V shed 3 bases and J 6 bases; nucleotides not matched to a gene: 4.

This chain joins TRBV5-1 and TRBJ1-1, with a weak D call TRBD1 (6 bases). The V end lost 4 bases, the J end lost 5 bases, and 12 bases lay between the germline ends. The CDR3 has 13 residues. In germline, CDR1 is SGHRS, CDR2 YFSETQ. The CDR3 DNA reads as TGCGCCAGCAGCCCCCCGGGACAAACTGAAGCTTTCTTT. This translates into CASSPPGQTEAFF.

The chain recombines TRBV20-1 with TRBJ2-7, with unresolved D. The CDR3 length is 12 residues. Per the germline V gene, CDR1 is DFQATT and CDR2 is SNEGSKA (reference sequence). V lost 5 bases and J 1 base, leaving 9 bases between the germline ends. CDR3 nucleotide sequence: TGCAGTGCTGACACCGGGTCCTACGAGCAGTACTTC. Amino acids: CSADTGSYEQYF.

J is TRBJ2-4 and V is TRBV20-1, with a possible D match to TRBD2 (5 bases). This CDR3 has 15 residues. CDR1 and CDR2 (germline): DFQATT, SNEGSKA (reference sequence). Trimming took off 6 bases at V and 1 base at J, with 16 bases between the two ends. The CDR3 nucleotides read TGCAGTGCCGCCCCCGGGGAGAGGGCCAAAAACATTCAGTACTTC. Translating gives CSAAPGERAKNIQYF.

The genes are TRBV7-6 and TRBJ2-2, with TRBD2 identical over 7 bases. V lost 5 bases and J lost 3; bases outside the gene matches: 3. The germline V gene encodes CDR1 SGHVS and CDR2 FNYEAQ. The CDR3 covers 14 residues. This CDR3 reads CASSPRGDTGELFF. The CDR3 DNA sequence: TGTGCCAGCAGCCCCCGGGGGGACACCGGGGAGCTGTTTTTT.

This rearrangement joins TRBV5-6 to TRBJ2-7; no firm D call. The CDR3 is 11 amino acids. Trimming stripped 1 base from V and 6 bases from J, with 5 bases between. Germline V lookup: CDR1 SGHDT, CDR2 YYEEEE. The CDR3 DNA reads as TGTGCCAGCAGCTTGAGCCGCGAGCAGTACTTC. This codes for CASSLSREQYF.

The rearrangement uses TRBV7-3 and TRBJ2-3; a weak D match, TRBD1 (5 bases). Germline loops: CDR1 SGHTA, CDR2 FQGTGA. Trimming cost V 1 base and J 7 bases, with 12 bases left between them. This CDR3 comprises 14 residues. The CDR3 DNA reads TGTGCCAGCAGCTTAATAGGGGCTGGCCATACGCAGTATTTT. Protein: CASSLIGAGHTQYF.

This clonotype was recorded a few times. The chain recombines TRBV7-2 with TRBJ1-2; D remains ambiguous. The CDR3 is 13 residues long. Germline CDR1 reads SGHTA; CDR2 reads FQGNSA. Between the trimmed V and J ends, which lost 3 bases and 2 bases, there was a span of 7 bases. The DNA for the CDR3 is TGTGCCAGCAGCTTCTTAACAAACTATGGCTACACCTTC. Amino acids: CASSFLTNYGYTF. Looking up the rest from reference TRBV7-2 and TRBJ1-2 gives the full variable domain: GAGVSQSPSNKVTEKGKDVELRCDPISGHTALYWYRQSLGQGLEFLIYFQGNSAPDKSGLPSDRFSAERTGGSVSTLTIQRTQQEDSAVYLCASSFLTNYGYTFGSGTRLTVV.

V usage is TRBV7-3 and J usage is TRBJ1-6, with D maybe TRBD1 (6 bases). The CDR3 spans 15 residues. Trimming cost V 0 bases and J 8 bases, with 11 bases left between them. The germline V gene has CDR1 SGHTA and CDR2 FQGTGA. In DNA, the CDR3 is TGTGCCAGCAGCTTAACGGGGGCAGGTTATTCACCCCTCCACTTT. Translated, it gives CASSLTGAGYSPLHF.